The 11 T cell receptor beta chains listed next were all sequenced from one sample in a study of cytomegalovirus exposure and HLA in healthy donors. PCR used 60 Vbeta primers and 13 Jbeta primers. Generated by immunoSEQ multiplex PCR, the TCRdb table keeps only in-frame clones and is missing some. The sample comprises approximately 190,000 clones, 87% of which are singletons, and 1.1% rests with the top ten. The sequencing input was PBMCs. The receptors stem from a boy aged 2 to 10 in good health and CMV-seronegative.

V gene TRBV9 combines with J gene TRBJ1-5; D is perhaps TRBD1 (5 bases). The CDR3 spans 13 residues. The V and J ends lost 4 bases and 6 bases respectively, with 11 bases between them. In germline, CDR1 is SGDLS, CDR2 YYNGEE. The CDR3 DNA follows: TGTGCCAGCAGCCGGGGGGTGCGTCAGCCCCAGCATTTT. This gives the protein CASSRGVRQPQHF.

The genes are TRBV15 and TRBJ2-3; no definite D call. Per germline, CDR1 LNHNV and CDR2 YYDKDF (reference sequence). V was trimmed by 3 bases and J by 2 bases, leaving 12 bases between them. This CDR3 has 15 residues. CDR3 bases: TGTGCCACCAGCAGCTCGAGCGTTTACACAGATACGCAGTATTTT. Translation: CATSSSSVYTDTQYF.

The V call is TRBV5-1, the J call TRBJ2-1; a possible D gene is TRBD1 (5 bases). Trimming removed 0 bases from V and 8 bases from J, with 12 bases in between. The CDR3 is made up of 14 amino acids. In germline, CDR1 is SGHRS, CDR2 YFSETQ. The CDR3 reads CASSLEAGRYEQFF. CDR3 in DNA: TGCGCCAGCAGCTTGGAGGCAGGGCGGTATGAGCAGTTCTTC.

The sample holds one count of this clone. For the CDR3, the DNA is TGTGCCAGCAGTAAAATAGCGGGAGGGCCTCCCAACGAGCAGTACTTC. It is translated as CASSKIAGGPPNEQYF. V and J are TRBV27 and TRBJ2-7, with 11 bases aligning to TRBD2. The V and J ends lost 5 bases and 5 bases, in that order; junction bases with no gene match: 11. The CDR3 runs to 16 residues. In germline, CDR1 is MNHEY, CDR2 SMNVEV (reference sequence).

The chain couples TRBV13 to TRBJ1-1; tentative D call: TRBD1 (6 bases). CDR1 and CDR2 (germline): PRHDT, FYEKMQ (reference sequence). The CDR3 runs to 15 residues. With 7 bases removed from V and 3 bases from J, the gap between germline ends came to 18 bases. This CDR3 reads CASTDLGGGDTEAFF. CDR3 nucleotides: TGTGCCAGCACCGATCTCGGAGGGGGGGACACTGAAGCTTTCTTT. The whole variable domain, remainder taken from reference TRBV13 and TRBJ1-1, is AAGVIQSPRHLIKEKRETATLKCYPIPRHDTVYWYQQGPGQDPQFLISFYEKMQSDKGSIPDRFSAQQFSDYHSELNMSSLELGDSALYFCASTDLGGGDTEAFFGQGTRLTVV.

V is TRBV19 and J is TRBJ1-4; the match to TRBD1 covers 8 bases. V dropped 4 bases and J dropped 2; count of bases not matched to a gene: 6. Germline CDR1 and CDR2: LNHDA and SQIVND (reference sequence). The CDR3 spans 16 residues. CDR3: CASSTQGQATNEKLFF. DNA for the CDR3: TGTGCCAGTAGTACACAGGGACAGGCTACTAATGAAAAACTGTTTTTT.

This rearrangement joins TRBV7-3 to TRBJ2-1; 11 bases match TRBD2. V lost 2 bases to trimming and J lost 0 bases; unmatched junction nucleotides: 9. The germline V gene has CDR1 SGHTA and CDR2 FQGTGA. The CDR3 runs 19 residues. CDR3 in DNA: TGTGCCAGCAGCTTATGGGGACTAGCGGCCGAAAGCTCCTACAATGAGCAGTTCTTC. Its translation is CASSLWGLAAESSYNEQFF.

The chain joins TRBV28 to TRBJ2-5; 8 bases are a match to TRBD2. V dropped 2 bases and J dropped 5; count of bases not matched to a gene: 13. The CDR3 extends over 17 amino acids. CDR1 and CDR2 (germline): MDHEN, SYDVKM. CDR3 amino acids: CASSLGSGGGIEETQYF. The CDR3 DNA sequence: TGTGCCAGCAGTTTAGGTTCGGGAGGGGGTATCGAGGAGACCCAGTACTTC.

The V and J genes are TRBV7-2 and TRBJ2-3; TRBD2 matches at 13 bases. The V gene end was trimmed by 5 bases and the J gene end by 8 bases; junction bases not matched to a gene: 10. This CDR3 has 16 amino acids. From germline, CDR1 is SGHTA and CDR2 FQGNSA. CDR3 region: CASSPRTSGGQGTQYF. CDR3 in DNA: TGTGCCAGCAGCCCCCGGACTAGCGGGGGCCAAGGTACGCAGTATTTT.

This clone was observed a single time. The rearrangement joins TRBV25-1 to TRBJ1-1, with a tentative D call TRBD1 (5 bases). CDR1 is MGHDK and CDR2 is SYGVNS in the germline V gene. V lost 4 bases and J lost 5, with 8 bases in between. This CDR3 has 12 residues. The CDR3 sequence is CASSAGGTEAFF. CDR3 nucleotides: TGTGCCAGCAGTGCCGGGGGTACTGAAGCTTTCTTT. The whole variable domain, remainder taken from reference TRBV25-1 and TRBJ1-1, is EADIYQTPRYLVIGTGKKITLECSQTMGHDKMYWYQQDPGMELHLIHYSYGVNSTEKGDLSSESTVSRIRTEHFPLTLESARPSHTSQYLCASSAGGTEAFFGQGTRLTVV.

This chain uses TRBV6-4 with TRBJ2-2; D is possibly TRBD2 (5 bases). Germline V lookup: CDR1 MRHNA, CDR2 SNTAGT. The CDR3 has 14 residues. The V end lost 6 bases, the J end lost 1 base, and 9 bases lay between the germline ends. The DNA for the CDR3 is TGTGCCAGCAGCCCGGGGAGGAACACCGGGGAGCTGTTTTTT. It specifies CASSPGRNTGELFF.